Below are 4 T cell receptor beta chains sequenced from a single sample in a study of cytomegalovirus exposure and HLA in healthy donors. PCR involved 60 Vbeta and 13 Jbeta primers. The data were produced by immunoSEQ multiplex PCR, yet TCRdb's version contains in-frame clones alone and is incomplete. The table includes about 40,000 clones, 45% to 65% detected once. Sequenced sample: PBMCs. The receptors originated from a human donor in good health.

This chain uses TRBV6-6 with TRBJ1-5; D remains unclear. The CDR3 length is 11 residues. CDR1 and CDR2 (germline): MNHNY, SVGAGI (reference sequence). Trimming shortened V by 6 bases and J by 6 bases, and 6 bases separated the two germline ends. The CDR3: CASSAGQPQHF. The CDR3 DNA sequence: TGTGCCAGCAGCGCCGGTCAGCCCCAGCATTTT.

This clone was seen more than once but under ten times. The chain has TRBV5-4 and TRBJ2-3; 9 nucleotides line up with TRBD1. Looked up from germline, CDR1 is SGHNT and CDR2 is YYREEE (reference sequence). CDR3 length: 16 amino acids. J lost 1 base, V lost 4 bases, and 7 bases had no gene match. The CDR3 reads CASSQRQGGGTDTQYF. Here the CDR3 DNA reads TGTGCCAGCAGCCAAAGACAGGGGGGCGGCACAGATACGCAGTATTTT. Full variable domain (outside the CDR3, taken from reference TRBV5-4 and TRBJ2-3): ETGVTQSPTHLIKTRGQQVTLRCSSQSGHNTVSWYQQALGQGPQFIFQYYREEENGRGNFPPRFSGLQFPNYSSELNVNALELDDSALYLCASSQRQGGGTDTQYFGPGTRLTVL.

This clone was seen more than once but under ten times. The CDR3 protein is CASSQALADSYEQYF. The CDR3 bases are TGCGCCAGCAGCCAAGCCCTAGCGGATTCCTACGAGCAGTACTTC. The chain employs TRBV4-1 and TRBJ2-7; 7 bases are a match to TRBD2. CDR1 is MGHRA and CDR2 is YSYEKL in the germline V gene. Losses at the gene ends were 1 base for V and 1 base for J; bases not matched to a gene: 4. This CDR3 comprises 15 residues.

The chain employs TRBV2 and TRBJ1-5; the D gene is possibly TRBD1 (6 bases). The CDR3 is 12 residues long. Germline lookup yields CDR1 SNHLY and CDR2 FYNNEI. V lost 10 bases, J lost 3 bases, and 10 bases lay in between. The CDR3 reads CATQGSNQPQHF. The CDR3 coding sequence is TGTGCCACACAGGGTTCCAATCAGCCCCAGCATTTT.